Described below is a single TCR beta chain sequence and its context. As yet, its antigen is unknown. This sample stems from a study of cytomegalovirus exposure and HLA in healthy donors. Study findings and constraints: Presence/absence analyses assumed roughly uniform sequencing depth across donors, which may not hold. In a later analysis, specific HLA alleles were associated with 15,000 to 20,000 TCR beta sequences at a 0.05 false discovery rate.

This CDR3 has 14 amino acids. Germline V CDR1 and CDR2: LNHDA, SQIVND (reference sequence). V shed 3 bases and J 5 bases; nucleotides not matched to a gene: 3. Vbeta (60) and Jbeta (13) primers were used in the PCR. Data came from immunoSEQ multiplex PCR; TCRdb stores just in-frame clones and leaves some out. The table includes roughly 160,000 clones, approximately 78% detected once. Sequenced input: PBMCs. This TCR derives from a male donor in good health and CMV-seropositive. The J gene is TRBJ2-1, the V gene TRBV19; 8 bases match TRBD1. The CDR3 nucleotides are TGTGCCAGTAGTATCGACAGGGGAAACAATGAGCAGTTCTTC. Residues: CASSIDRGNNEQFF. Variable domain in full (rest from reference TRBV19 and TRBJ2-1): DGGITQSPKYLFRKEGQNVTLSCEQNLNHDAMYWYRQDPGQGLRLIYYSQIVNDFQKGDIAEGYSVSREKKESFPLTVTSAQKNPTAFYLCASSIDRGNNEQFFGPGTRLTVL.